The T cell receptor beta chain under discussion was sequenced for a study of radiation and T cells in renal cell carcinoma. Points from the study as a whole: From baseline, blood top tumor clonotypes peaked at 2 weeks post-radiation. Baseline intratumoral clonotype presence is unknown without pretreatment biopsies.

Time point noted: blood 4 weeks post-SBRT, at nephrectomy. This sample's treatment: 15 Gy SBRT to primary tumor, nephrectomy 4 weeks later. Nephrectomy followed 15 Gy stereotactic body radiation by 4 weeks. After SBRT, blood was collected at 2 and 4 weeks, plus baseline. Trimming cost V 4 bases and J 10 bases; bases outside gene matches: 8. The germline V gene encodes CDR1 SEHNR and CDR2 FQNEAQ (reference sequence). This CDR3 region has 15 residues. Clones were sequenced by immunoSEQ multiplex PCR, and TCRdb holds only the in-frame ones, with some missing. This table has about 76,000 clones, 89% appearing once. Worth noting for this clone: Its cognate antigen is unknown.

This receptor was taken from a woman in her 70s with renal cell carcinoma. The specimen comprised blood, sampled from a patient whose treatment included radiotherapy and nephrectomy. The chain joins TRBV7-9 to TRBJ1-6; 9 bases align to TRBD1. The CDR3 nucleotides read TGTGCCAGCAGCTCACCGGGACAGGGAGACTCACCCCTCCACTTT. Translated, it gives CASSSPGQGDSPLHF.